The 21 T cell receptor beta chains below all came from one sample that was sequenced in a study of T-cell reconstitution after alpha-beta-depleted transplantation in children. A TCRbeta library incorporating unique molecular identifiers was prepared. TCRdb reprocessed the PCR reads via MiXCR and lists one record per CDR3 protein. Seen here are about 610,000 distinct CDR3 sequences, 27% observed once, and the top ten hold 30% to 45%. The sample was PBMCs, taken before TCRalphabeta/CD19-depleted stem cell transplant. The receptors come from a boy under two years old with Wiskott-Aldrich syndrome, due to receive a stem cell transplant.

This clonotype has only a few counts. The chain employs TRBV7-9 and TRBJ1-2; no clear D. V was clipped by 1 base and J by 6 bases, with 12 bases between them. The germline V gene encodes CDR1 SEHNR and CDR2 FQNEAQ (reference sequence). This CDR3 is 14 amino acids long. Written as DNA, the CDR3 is TGTGCCAGCAGCTTAGATCCAAAGCTGCATGGCTACACCTTC. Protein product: CASSLDPKLHGYTF.

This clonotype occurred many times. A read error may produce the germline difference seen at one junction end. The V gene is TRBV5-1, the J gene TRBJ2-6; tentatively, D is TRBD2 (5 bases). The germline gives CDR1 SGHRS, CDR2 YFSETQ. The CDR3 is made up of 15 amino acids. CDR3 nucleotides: TGTGCCAGCAGCTTAGCCGGGGCTGGGGCCAACGTCCTGACTTTC. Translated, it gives CASSLAGAGANVLTF. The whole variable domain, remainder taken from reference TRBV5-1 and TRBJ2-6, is KAGVTQTPRYLIKTRGQQVTLSCSPISGHRSVSWYQQTPGQGLQFLFEYFSETQRNKGNFPGRFSGRQFSNSRSEMNVSTLELGDSALYLCASSLAGAGANVLTFGAGSRLTVL.

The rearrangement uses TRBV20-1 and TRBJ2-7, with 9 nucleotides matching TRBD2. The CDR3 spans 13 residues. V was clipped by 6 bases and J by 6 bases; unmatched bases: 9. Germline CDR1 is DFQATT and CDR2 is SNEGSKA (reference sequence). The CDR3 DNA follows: TGCAGTGCCTCCGTAGCGGGAGAAACCGAGCAGTACTTC. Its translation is CSASVAGETEQYF.

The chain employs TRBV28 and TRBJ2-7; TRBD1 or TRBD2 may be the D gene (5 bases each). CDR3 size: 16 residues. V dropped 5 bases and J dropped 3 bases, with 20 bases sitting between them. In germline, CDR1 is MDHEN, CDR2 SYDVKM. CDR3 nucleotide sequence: TGTGCCAGCAGTCCGTACTTGTTCGGGACGATCTACGAGCAGTACTTC. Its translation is CASSPYLFGTIYEQYF.

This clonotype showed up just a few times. The CDR3 spells CAISEITGLTDTQYF. Here the CDR3 DNA reads TGTGCCATCAGTGAGATAACAGGGCTAACAGATACGCAGTATTTT. V and J are TRBV10-3 and TRBJ2-3; the D gene is possibly TRBD1 (6 bases). Germline-derived CDR1 and CDR2 are ENHRY and SYGVKD. This CDR3 comprises 15 residues. V was trimmed by 2 bases and J by 3 bases, leaving 12 bases between them.

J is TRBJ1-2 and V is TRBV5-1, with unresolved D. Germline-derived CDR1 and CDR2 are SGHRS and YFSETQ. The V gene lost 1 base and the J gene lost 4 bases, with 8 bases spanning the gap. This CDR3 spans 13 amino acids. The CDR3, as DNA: TGCGCCAGCAGCTTGATCGGTTTCTATGGCTACACCTTC. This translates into CASSLIGFYGYTF.

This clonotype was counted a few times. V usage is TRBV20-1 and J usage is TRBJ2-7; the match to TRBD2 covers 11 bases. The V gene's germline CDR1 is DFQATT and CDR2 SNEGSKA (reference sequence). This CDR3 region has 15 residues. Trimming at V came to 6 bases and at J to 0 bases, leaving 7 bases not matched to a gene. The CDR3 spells CSASGTSGISYEQYF. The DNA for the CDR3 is TGCAGTGCGTCCGGGACTAGCGGTATCTCCTACGAGCAGTACTTC.

CDR3 coding DNA: TGTGCCATCAGAGGACAGGGGGCGATCACAGATACGCAGTATTTT. Residues: CAIRGQGAITDTQYF. The chain combines TRBV10-3 with TRBJ2-3; TRBD1 matches at 11 bases. This CDR3 has 15 residues. Germline V CDR1 and CDR2: ENHRY, SYGVKD. V shed 6 bases, J shed 2 bases, and the junction held 4 bases outside the gene matches.

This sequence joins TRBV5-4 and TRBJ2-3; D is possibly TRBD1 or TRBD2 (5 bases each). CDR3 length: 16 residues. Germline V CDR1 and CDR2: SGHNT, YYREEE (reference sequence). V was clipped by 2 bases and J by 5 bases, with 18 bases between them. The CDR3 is CASSFVLGATQDTQYF. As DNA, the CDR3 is TGTGCCAGCAGCTTCGTCCTCGGGGCTACACAAGATACGCAGTATTTT. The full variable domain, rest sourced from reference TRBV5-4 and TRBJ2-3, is ETGVTQSPTHLIKTRGQQVTLRCSSQSGHNTVSWYQQALGQGPQFIFQYYREEENGRGNFPPRFSGLQFPNYSSELNVNALELDDSALYLCASSFVLGATQDTQYFGPGTRLTVL.

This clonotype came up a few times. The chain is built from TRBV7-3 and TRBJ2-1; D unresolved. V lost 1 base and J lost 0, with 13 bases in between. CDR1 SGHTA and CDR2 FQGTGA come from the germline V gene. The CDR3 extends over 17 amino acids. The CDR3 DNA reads TGTGCCAGCAGCTTAATTGGTGGGTTGGGCTCCTACAATGAGCAGTTCTTC. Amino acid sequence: CASSLIGGLGSYNEQFF.

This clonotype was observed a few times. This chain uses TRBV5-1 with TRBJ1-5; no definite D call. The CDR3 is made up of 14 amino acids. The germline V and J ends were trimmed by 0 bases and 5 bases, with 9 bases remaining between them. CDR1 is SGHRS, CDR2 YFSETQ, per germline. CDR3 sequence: CASSLGNEDQPQHF. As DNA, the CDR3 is TGCGCCAGCAGCTTGGGGAACGAGGATCAGCCCCAGCATTTT.

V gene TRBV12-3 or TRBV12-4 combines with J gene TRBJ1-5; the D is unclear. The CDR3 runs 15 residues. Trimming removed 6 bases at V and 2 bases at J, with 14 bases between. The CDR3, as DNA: TGTGCCAGCAGCTCCTTGGGATTAGGCAATCAGCCCCAGCATTTT. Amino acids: CASSSLGLGNQPQHF.

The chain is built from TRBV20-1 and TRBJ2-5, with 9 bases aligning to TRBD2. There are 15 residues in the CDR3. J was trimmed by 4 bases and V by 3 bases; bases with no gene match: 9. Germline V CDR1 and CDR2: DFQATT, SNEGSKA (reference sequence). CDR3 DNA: TGCAGTGCTAGGTCGAGGCGGGAGGGCCTAGAGACCCAGTACTTC. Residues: CSARSRREGLETQYF.

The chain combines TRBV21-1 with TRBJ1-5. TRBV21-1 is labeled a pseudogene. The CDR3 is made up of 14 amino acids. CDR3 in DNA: TGTGCCAGCAGCAAAGACGGGAGCAATCAGCCCCAGCATTTT. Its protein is CASSKDGSNQPQHF.

The CDR3 DNA follows: TGTGCCAGCAGTCCCGGTGTCAGGGAGTACGAGCAGTACTTC. Protein product: CASSPGVREYEQYF. The chain employs TRBV12-3 or TRBV12-4 and TRBJ2-7, with D perhaps assigned TRBD1 or TRBD2 (5 bases each). V was clipped by 5 bases and J by 4 bases, with 15 bases between them. This CDR3 comprises 14 residues.

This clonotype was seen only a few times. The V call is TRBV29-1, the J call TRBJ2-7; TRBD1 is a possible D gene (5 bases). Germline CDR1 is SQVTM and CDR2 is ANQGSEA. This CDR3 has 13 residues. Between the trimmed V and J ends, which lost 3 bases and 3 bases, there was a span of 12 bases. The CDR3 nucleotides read TGCAGCGTTGACGGTGGGGCCCGCTACGAGCAGTACTTC. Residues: CSVDGGARYEQYF.

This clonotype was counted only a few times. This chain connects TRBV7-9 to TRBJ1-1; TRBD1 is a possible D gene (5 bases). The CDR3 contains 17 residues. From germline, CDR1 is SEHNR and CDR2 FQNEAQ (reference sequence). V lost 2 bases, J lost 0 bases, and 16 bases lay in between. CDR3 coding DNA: TGTGCCAGCAGCTTACACAGACAGCGCAACATGAACACTGAAGCTTTCTTT. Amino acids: CASSLHRQRNMNTEAFF.

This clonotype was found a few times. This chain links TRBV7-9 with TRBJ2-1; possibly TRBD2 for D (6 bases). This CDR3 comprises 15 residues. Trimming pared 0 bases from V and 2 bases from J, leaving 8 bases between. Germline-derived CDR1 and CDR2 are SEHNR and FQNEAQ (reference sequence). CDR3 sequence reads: CASSLARTTYNEQFF. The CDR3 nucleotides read TGTGCCAGCAGCTTAGCCCGGACTACCTACAATGAGCAGTTCTTC.

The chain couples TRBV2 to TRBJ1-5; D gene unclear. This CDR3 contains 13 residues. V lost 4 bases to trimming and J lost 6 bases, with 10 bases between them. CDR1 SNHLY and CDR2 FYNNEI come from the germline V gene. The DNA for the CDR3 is TGTGCCAGCAGTGGGGAGGGAGGTCAGCCCCAGCATTTT. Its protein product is CASSGEGGQPQHF.

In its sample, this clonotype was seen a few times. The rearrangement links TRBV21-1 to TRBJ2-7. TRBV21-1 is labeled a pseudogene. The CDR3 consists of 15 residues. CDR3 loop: CASSKKWERSYEQYF. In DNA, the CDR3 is TGTGCCAGCAGCAAGAAATGGGAGAGGTCCTACGAGCAGTACTTC.

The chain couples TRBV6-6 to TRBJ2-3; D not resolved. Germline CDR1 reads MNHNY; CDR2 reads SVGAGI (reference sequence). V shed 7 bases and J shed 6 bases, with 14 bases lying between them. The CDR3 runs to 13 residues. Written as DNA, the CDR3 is TGTGCCAGCATCGGAGACGGTGTCGATACGCAGTATTTT. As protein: CASIGDGVDTQYF.